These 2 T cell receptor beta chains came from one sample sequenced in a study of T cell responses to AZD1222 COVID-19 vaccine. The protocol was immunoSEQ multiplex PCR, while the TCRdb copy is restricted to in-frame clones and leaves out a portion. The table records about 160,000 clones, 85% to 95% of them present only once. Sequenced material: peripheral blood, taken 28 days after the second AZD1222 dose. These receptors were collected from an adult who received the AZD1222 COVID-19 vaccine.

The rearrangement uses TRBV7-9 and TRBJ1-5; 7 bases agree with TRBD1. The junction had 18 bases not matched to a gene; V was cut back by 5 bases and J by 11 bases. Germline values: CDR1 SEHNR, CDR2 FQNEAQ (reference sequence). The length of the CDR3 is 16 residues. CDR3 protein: CASSAQYRDSRKSQHF. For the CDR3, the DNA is TGTGCCAGCAGCGCACAGTACAGGGACAGCCGCAAGTCCCAGCATTTT.

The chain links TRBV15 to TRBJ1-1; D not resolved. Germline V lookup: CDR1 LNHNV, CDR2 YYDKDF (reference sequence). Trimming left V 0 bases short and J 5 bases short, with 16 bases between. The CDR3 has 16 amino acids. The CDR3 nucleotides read TGTGCCACCAGCAGAGATTTGGGCAGCGCGAGAACTGAAGCTTTCTTT. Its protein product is CATSRDLGSARTEAFF.